This paragraph reports one T cell receptor (beta chain). Sequence at one end of the junction differs from germline and may be a read error. The data are from a study of blood T cell repertoires in COVID-19. Study background: Samples representing acute and convalescent COVID-19 were sourced from the United States, Italy and Spain. In each case, the material was cDNA or gDNA derived from T cells, B-cell-depleted T cells, or PBMCs.

In the study's own analysis: Reference gene primers were amplified, and this amplification served to estimate nucleated cell counts. Measured with immunoSEQ multiplex PCR; TCRdb has only the in-frame clones, and not every one. That table furnishes V, J and clone size, whereas the DNA furnished D and trimming. Seen here are some 97,000 clones, approximately 80% observed once, and the top ten hold roughly a third. The CDR3 is 15 amino acids. Per germline, CDR1 MNHNS and CDR2 SASEGT. The sequence derives from a man in his sixties or seventies with active or convalescent COVID-19. Sequencing used peripheral blood. V usage is TRBV6-1 and J usage is TRBJ2-7; 9 bases are a match to TRBD2. The CDR3 is CASREVAGDSYEQYF. The CDR3 DNA is TGTGCCAGCAGGGAAGTAGCGGGGGACAGCTACGAGCAGTACTTC.